This TCR beta chain originates from a study of CD8+ T cells in alopecia areata. The CDR3 length is 15 residues. Trimming removed 4 bases at V and 6 bases at J, with 13 bases between. Germline CDR1 MNHEY, CDR2 SVGAGI. The sample's treatment: oral pan-JAK inhibitor, 5-10 mg twice daily. The authors extracted RNA and reverse transcribed it into cDNA as the sequencing template. Repertoires were generated with immunoSEQ multiplex PCR, while TCRdb's copy carries only in-frame clones and drops some. The profile shows 200,000 to 250,000 clones, 64% of them singletons. Here the sequenced sample was CD4+ T cells sorted from blood, taken at week 4, from a patient treated with tofacitinib. This TCR derives from a human donor with alopecia areata. This rearrangement joins TRBV6-5 to TRBJ1-6; D call uncertain. CDR3 nucleotides: TGTGCCAGCAGTTCGACGACCTTTGGTAATTCACCCCTCCACTTT. This codes for CASSSTTFGNSPLHF.